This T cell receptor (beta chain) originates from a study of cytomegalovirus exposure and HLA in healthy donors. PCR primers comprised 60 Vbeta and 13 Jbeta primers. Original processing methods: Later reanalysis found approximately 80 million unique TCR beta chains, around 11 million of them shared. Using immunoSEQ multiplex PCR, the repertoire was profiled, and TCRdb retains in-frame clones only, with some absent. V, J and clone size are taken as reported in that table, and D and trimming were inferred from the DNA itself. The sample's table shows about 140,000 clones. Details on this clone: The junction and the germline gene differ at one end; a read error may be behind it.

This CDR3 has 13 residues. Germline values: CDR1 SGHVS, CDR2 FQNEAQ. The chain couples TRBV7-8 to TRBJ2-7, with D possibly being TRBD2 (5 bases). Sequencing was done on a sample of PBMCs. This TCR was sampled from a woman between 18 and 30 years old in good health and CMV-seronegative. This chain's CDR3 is CASSLDASGKQCF. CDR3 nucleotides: TGTGCCAGCAGCTTAGATGCCTCCGGGAAGCAGTGCTTC. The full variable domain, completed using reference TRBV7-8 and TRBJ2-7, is GAGVSQSPRYKVAKRGQDVALRCDPISGHVSLFWYQQALGQGPEFLTYFQNEAQLDKSGLPSDRFFAERPEGSVSTLKIQRTQQEDSAVYLCASSLDASGKQCFGPGTRLTVT.